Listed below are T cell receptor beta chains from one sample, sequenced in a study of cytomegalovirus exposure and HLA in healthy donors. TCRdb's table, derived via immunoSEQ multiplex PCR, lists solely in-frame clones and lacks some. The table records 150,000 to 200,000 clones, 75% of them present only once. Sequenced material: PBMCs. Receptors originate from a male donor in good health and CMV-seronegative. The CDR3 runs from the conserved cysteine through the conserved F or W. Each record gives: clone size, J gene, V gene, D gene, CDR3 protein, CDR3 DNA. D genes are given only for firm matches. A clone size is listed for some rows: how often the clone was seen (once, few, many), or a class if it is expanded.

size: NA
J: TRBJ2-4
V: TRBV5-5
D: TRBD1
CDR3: CASSLVDRGNIQYF
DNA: TGTGCCAGCAGCTTGGTGGACAGGGGTAACATTCAGTACTTC

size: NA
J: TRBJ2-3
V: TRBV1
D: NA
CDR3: CTSSRPGSGTVDTQYF
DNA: TGCACCAGCAGCCGACCGGGTAGCGGGACGGTAGATACGCAGTATTTT

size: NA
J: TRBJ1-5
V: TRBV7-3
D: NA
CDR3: CASSLQQGQPQHF
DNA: TGTGCCAGCAGCTTACAGCAGGGACAGCCCCAGCATTTT

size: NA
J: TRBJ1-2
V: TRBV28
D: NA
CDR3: CASSTGGANYGYTF
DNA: TGTGCCAGCAGTACGGGGGGCGCTAACTATGGCTACACCTTC

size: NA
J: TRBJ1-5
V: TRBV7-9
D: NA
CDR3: CASTSGGGNQPQHF
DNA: TGTGCCAGCACCTCCGGCGGAGGGAATCAGCCCCAGCATTTT

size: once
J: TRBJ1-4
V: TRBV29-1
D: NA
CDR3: CSATLGGRSEKLFF
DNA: TGCAGCGCCACTTTGGGAGGGAGGAGTGAAAAACTGTTTTTT

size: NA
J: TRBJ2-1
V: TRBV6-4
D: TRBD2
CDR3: CASSDSLAGGNEQFF
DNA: TGTGCCAGCAGTGACTCACTAGCGGGAGGCAATGAGCAGTTCTTC

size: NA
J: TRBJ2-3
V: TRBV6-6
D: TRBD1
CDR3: CASTRDSLTDTQYF
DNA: TGTGCCAGCACCCGGGACAGCCTTACAGATACGCAGTATTTT

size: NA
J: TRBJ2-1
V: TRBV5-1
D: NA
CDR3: CASSPGGQTYNEQFF
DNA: TGCGCCAGCAGCCCGGGCGGACAGACCTACAATGAGCAGTTCTTC

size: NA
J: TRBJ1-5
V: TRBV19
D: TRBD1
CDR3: CASSIRNRGTVQPQHF
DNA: TGTGCCAGTAGTATTCGTAACAGGGGGACTGTCCAGCCCCAGCATTTT

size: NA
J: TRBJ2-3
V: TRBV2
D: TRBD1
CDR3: CASSEWAGGTDTQYF
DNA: TGTGCCAGCAGTGAGTGGGCAGGGGGTACAGATACGCAGTATTTT

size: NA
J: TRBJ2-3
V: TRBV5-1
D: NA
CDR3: CASSWGDSTDTQYF
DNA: TGCGCCAGCAGCTGGGGGGATAGCACAGATACGCAGTATTTT

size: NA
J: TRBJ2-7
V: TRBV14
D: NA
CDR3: CASSQAGVPYEQYF
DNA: TGTGCCAGCAGCCAAGCCGGGGTTCCCTACGAGCAGTACTTC

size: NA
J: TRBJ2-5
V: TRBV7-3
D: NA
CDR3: CASSLSFQETQYF
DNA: TGTGCCAGCAGCTTATCGTTTCAAGAGACCCAGTACTTC

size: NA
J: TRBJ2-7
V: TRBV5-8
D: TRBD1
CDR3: CASSFPGTGVGEQYF
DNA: TGTGCCAGCAGCTTCCCTGGGACAGGGGTCGGAGAGCAGTACTTC

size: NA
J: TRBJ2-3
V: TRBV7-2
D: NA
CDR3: CASRPPTPGGTDTQYF
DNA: TGTGCCAGCAGGCCTCCGACGCCGGGGGGCACAGATACGCAGTATTTT

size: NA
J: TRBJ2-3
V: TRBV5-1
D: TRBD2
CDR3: CASSTELAGGLSTQYF
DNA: TGCGCCAGCAGCACCGAACTAGCGGGGGGATTATCCACGCAGTATTTT